The rows below give T cell receptor beta chains drawn from one sample of a study of a mutant IDH1 vaccine in newly diagnosed glioma. Data came from immunoSEQ multiplex PCR; TCRdb stores just in-frame clones and leaves some out. The sample comprises nearly 55,000 clones, around four fifths of which are singletons, and roughly 4% rests with the top ten. No antigen has been identified for these receptors. The sequenced sample was PBMCs, obtained from a glioma patient whose treatment included an IDH1 peptide vaccine. These receptors all stem from a woman younger than 30 with glioma. Both conserved end residues are part of each CDR3. Expanded clones get a size class; other rows say once, few or many, or leave the size out.

CDR3aa: CASSTDRGYEQYF; abundance: -; j_gene: TRBJ2-7; v_gene: TRBV6-1
CDR3aa: CASSSGRQGTLEAFF; abundance: -; j_gene: TRBJ1-1; v_gene: TRBV5-4
CDR3aa: CASSLSYTSGNTIYF; abundance: -; j_gene: TRBJ1-3; v_gene: TRBV27
CDR3aa: CASSIKVGQGGETQYF; abundance: once; j_gene: TRBJ2-5; v_gene: TRBV19
CDR3aa: CASSDRVTEKLFF; abundance: -; j_gene: TRBJ1-4; v_gene: TRBV5-4
CDR3aa: CASSLRISTQYF; abundance: -; j_gene: TRBJ2-3; v_gene: TRBV5-4
CDR3aa: CASSPWRGQGTDTQYF; abundance: -; j_gene: TRBJ2-3; v_gene: TRBV27
CDR3aa: CASNTLVRLNTEAFF; abundance: -; j_gene: TRBJ1-1; v_gene: TRBV27
CDR3aa: CASSVDPSGGVKNIQYF; abundance: -; j_gene: TRBJ2-4; v_gene: TRBV9
CDR3aa: CASSVGGKSYEQYF; abundance: -; j_gene: TRBJ2-7; v_gene: TRBV9
CDR3aa: CSAINTEAFF; abundance: few; j_gene: TRBJ1-1; v_gene: TRBV20-1
CDR3aa: CASSSTGGITDTQYF; abundance: -; j_gene: TRBJ2-3; v_gene: TRBV7-9
CDR3aa: CASSPWTGRNEKLFF; abundance: few; j_gene: TRBJ1-4; v_gene: TRBV5-4
CDR3aa: CASSIRQGTYEQYF; abundance: -; j_gene: TRBJ2-7; v_gene: TRBV19
CDR3aa: CASSQALRGRYNEQFF; abundance: -; j_gene: TRBJ2-1; v_gene: TRBV14
CDR3aa: CSVERAFMNTEAFF; abundance: -; j_gene: TRBJ1-1; v_gene: TRBV29-1
CDR3aa: CASSQEARPHGGYGYTF; abundance: -; j_gene: TRBJ1-2; v_gene: TRBV4-3
CDR3aa: CASSHPMGGLTNTGELFF; abundance: -; j_gene: TRBJ2-2; v_gene: TRBV4-2
CDR3aa: CASSMSGAYEQYF; abundance: -; j_gene: TRBJ2-7; v_gene: TRBV19
CDR3aa: CASSPSYNEQFF; abundance: -; j_gene: TRBJ2-1; v_gene: TRBV13
CDR3aa: CASKKGGSNQPQHF; abundance: -; j_gene: TRBJ1-5; v_gene: TRBV27
CDR3aa: CASSVGGNGYTF; abundance: -; j_gene: TRBJ1-2; v_gene: TRBV9
CDR3aa: CASSGGDGSSYEQYF; abundance: -; j_gene: TRBJ2-7; v_gene: TRBV9
CDR3aa: CASGPGGAAGYTF; abundance: once; j_gene: TRBJ1-2; v_gene: TRBV7-3
CDR3aa: CASSINPPAQHF; abundance: few; j_gene: TRBJ1-5; v_gene: TRBV19